This is a list of T cell receptor beta chains from one sample in a study of cytomegalovirus exposure and HLA in healthy donors. The repertoire was sequenced with immunoSEQ multiplex PCR; TCRdb's copy has only in-frame clones and lacks some. The sample contains roughly 100,000 clones, approximately 80% of which appear only once. Source material: PBMCs. The receptors were sampled from a male donor in good health and CMV-seronegative. Each CDR3 is given with its conserved first and last residue.

V gene: TRBV9
J gene: TRBJ1-4
CDR3 protein: CASSFAGGLNEKLFF

V gene: TRBV11-2
J gene: TRBJ2-7
CDR3 protein: CASSLEGLAGRMYEQYF

V gene: TRBV5-4
J gene: TRBJ2-7
CDR3 protein: CASSYRQAPYEQYF

V gene: TRBV9
J gene: TRBJ2-1
CDR3 protein: CASSVDGIGNEQFF

V gene: TRBV11-2
J gene: TRBJ2-2
CDR3 protein: CASRDRGDTGELFF

V gene: TRBV2
J gene: TRBJ2-3
CDR3 protein: CASSEGAAGLTDTQYF

V gene: TRBV2
J gene: TRBJ2-5
CDR3 protein: CASSDSSGISGETQYF

V gene: TRBV6-5
J gene: TRBJ2-1
CDR3 protein: CASSYSGSSLGNEQFF

V gene: TRBV29-1
J gene: TRBJ1-1
CDR3 protein: CSVEVPDRIEAIVAEAFF

V gene: TRBV4-1
J gene: TRBJ2-1
CDR3 protein: CASSQDPPNSQFF

V gene: TRBV7-9
J gene: TRBJ2-7
CDR3 protein: CASRLGGEQYF

V gene: TRBV27
J gene: TRBJ2-7
CDR3 protein: CASTPWDREGEQYF

V gene: TRBV4-1
J gene: TRBJ1-2
CDR3 protein: CASSQERTGNYGYTF

V gene: TRBV7-2
J gene: TRBJ1-2
CDR3 protein: CASSFPTGTSSYTF

V gene: TRBV5-4
J gene: TRBJ2-1
CDR3 protein: CASSMRTSGISEQFF

V gene: TRBV29-1
J gene: TRBJ1-2
CDR3 protein: CSVVSAGAPGGTF

V gene: TRBV7-9
J gene: TRBJ2-3
CDR3 protein: CASSASSGLATDTQYF

V gene: TRBV4-1
J gene: TRBJ2-7
CDR3 protein: CASSRVPGTGDEQYF

V gene: TRBV5-1
J gene: TRBJ2-2
CDR3 protein: CASSLGGQVLSGELFF

V gene: TRBV5-4
J gene: TRBJ2-3
CDR3 protein: CASSSASGSSDTQYF

V gene: TRBV27
J gene: TRBJ1-4
CDR3 protein: CASGWTGRGANEKLFF

V gene: TRBV7-9
J gene: TRBJ1-2
CDR3 protein: CASRGQGANYGYTF

V gene: TRBV5-1
J gene: TRBJ2-1
CDR3 protein: CASNHGLADSYNEQFF

V gene: TRBV9
J gene: TRBJ2-2
CDR3 protein: CASSVGQNTGELFF

V gene: TRBV2
J gene: TRBJ1-2
CDR3 protein: CASNPDRGANYGYTF

V gene: TRBV7-3
J gene: TRBJ2-3
CDR3 protein: CASSRDLAGDRTQYF

V gene: TRBV5-4
J gene: TRBJ2-5
CDR3 protein: CASSSGGQETQYF

V gene: TRBV19
J gene: TRBJ1-1
CDR3 protein: CASSWTGNTEAFF

V gene: TRBV7-8
J gene: TRBJ1-2
CDR3 protein: CASSYGGTAGYTF

V gene: TRBV7-8
J gene: TRBJ2-1
CDR3 protein: CASSLDRDRVSSDEQFF

V gene: TRBV19
J gene: TRBJ1-1
CDR3 protein: CASRDRAYTEAFF

V gene: TRBV6-5
J gene: TRBJ1-1
CDR3 protein: CASSRGTGQEAFF

V gene: TRBV7-3
J gene: TRBJ1-2
CDR3 protein: CASSLNPSRSANYGYTF

V gene: TRBV25-1
J gene: TRBJ2-1
CDR3 protein: CASNSGASGYNEQFF

V gene: TRBV28
J gene: TRBJ1-4
CDR3 protein: CASSSAGEDEKLFF

V gene: TRBV7-2
J gene: TRBJ2-6
CDR3 protein: CASSLVNGQGTF

V gene: TRBV11-3
J gene: TRBJ2-3
CDR3 protein: CASSLAFSGSTDTQYF

V gene: TRBV10-3
J gene: TRBJ2-3
CDR3 protein: CAIRGKGTSTDTQYF

V gene: TRBV2
J gene: TRBJ2-5
CDR3 protein: CASSGSSRLETQYF

V gene: TRBV18
J gene: TRBJ2-7
CDR3 protein: CASSPNRDSTYEQYF

V gene: TRBV7-9
J gene: TRBJ2-5
CDR3 protein: CSSSLKRRGRAGETQYF

V gene: TRBV5-6
J gene: TRBJ1-2
CDR3 protein: CASSLTGGNGYTF

V gene: TRBV18
J gene: TRBJ1-4
CDR3 protein: CASSLNAGGQGLFF

V gene: TRBV7-9
J gene: TRBJ2-5
CDR3 protein: CASSLGGRAETQYF

V gene: TRBV19
J gene: TRBJ1-1
CDR3 protein: CASSFLTGARRTEAFF

V gene: TRBV13
J gene: TRBJ2-1
CDR3 protein: CASSLGLVGYNEQFF

V gene: TRBV12-5
J gene: TRBJ2-4
CDR3 protein: CASGLAGTGGHIQYF

V gene: TRBV7-3
J gene: TRBJ2-1
CDR3 protein: CASSLRLAGGNEQFF

V gene: TRBV9
J gene: TRBJ2-2
CDR3 protein: CASSSLTGVDTGELFF

V gene: TRBV11-1
J gene: TRBJ2-5
CDR3 protein: CASSSQGTVQETQYF

V gene: TRBV5-8
J gene: TRBJ2-7
CDR3 protein: CASSPDTAYEQYF

V gene: TRBV6-1
J gene: TRBJ1-3
CDR3 protein: CASSEWRGTGSSGNTIYF

V gene: TRBV18
J gene: TRBJ1-3
CDR3 protein: CASSADRAGNTIYF

V gene: TRBV27
J gene: TRBJ2-1
CDR3 protein: CASSPETRPYNEQFF

V gene: TRBV10-3
J gene: TRBJ2-7
CDR3 protein: CAISDSADRGVYEQYF

V gene: TRBV18
J gene: TRBJ2-7
CDR3 protein: CASSPPAGGYEQYF

V gene: TRBV6-1
J gene: TRBJ2-5
CDR3 protein: CASSEVRWETQYF

V gene: TRBV25-1
J gene: TRBJ1-4
CDR3 protein: CASSAGTRINEKLFF

V gene: TRBV28
J gene: TRBJ2-7
CDR3 protein: CASRLRYEQYF

V gene: TRBV30
J gene: TRBJ1-4
CDR3 protein: CAWSPSYSTGGYEKLFF